This TCR beta chain was identified in a study of T cell responses to AZD1222 COVID-19 vaccine. Note on this clone: Antigen specificity is unknown.

The study, taken as a whole, reports: The study found Spike-specific TCR breadth and depth rose after two AZD1222 doses.

Repertoires were generated with immunoSEQ multiplex PCR, while TCRdb's copy carries only in-frame clones and drops some. Of 95,000 to 150,000 clones in the sample, over 80% are singletons; the top ten hold 11% to 15%. Germline loops: CDR1 SGHDT, CDR2 YYEEEE. The V gene lost 2 bases and the J gene lost 7 bases, with 16 bases spanning the gap. The CDR3 is made up of 15 amino acids. V gene TRBV5-6 combines with J gene TRBJ2-1, with D possibly matching TRBD2 (6 bases). The TCR originated in an adult in good health. The input for sequencing was peripheral blood, taken on day 0 of AZD1222 vaccination. The CDR3 loop is CASSFLLAIGNEQFF. The DNA of the CDR3 is TGTGCCAGCAGCTTTCTACTAGCCATTGGGAATGAGCAGTTCTTC.